Listed below are T cell receptor beta chains from one sample, sequenced in a study of blood T cell repertoires in COVID-19. The method was immunoSEQ multiplex PCR; TCRdb's version includes in-frame clones alone and lacks a portion of them. The sample lists more than 95,000 clones, 85% occurring once. The sample taken for sequencing was peripheral blood. These receptors were taken from an elderly man with active or convalescent COVID-19. The CDR3 runs from the conserved cysteine through the conserved F or W. A D gene is named only where the DNA matches it firmly. The size of a clone is reported for some rows only, either as once, few or many, or as a class for expanded clones.

TRBV18	.	.	TRBJ2-7	TGTGCCAGCTCACCACGGGGGCGCGCCGAGCAGTACTTC	CASSPRGRAEQYF
TRBV6-5	TRBD1	.	TRBJ2-5	TGTGCCAGCACCCGGACAGGGGGATTAAAGACCCAGTACTTC	CASTRTGGLKTQYF
TRBV5-1	.	.	TRBJ1-2	TGCGCCAGCAGACCCCAGGCGGGGGAGGCCTATGGCTACACCTTC	CASRPQAGEAYGYTF
TRBV9	TRBD1	.	TRBJ2-1	TGTGCCAGCAGCGCGGGACAGGGTCGCAATGAGCAGTTCTTC	CASSAGQGRNEQFF
TRBV9	TRBD1	.	TRBJ1-4	TGTGCCAGCAGTGGACAGGGCACTAATGAAAAACTGTTTTTT	CASSGQGTNEKLFF
TRBV4-3	.	.	TRBJ1-5	TGCGCCAGCAGCCAACCAGGGAATAGCAATCAGCCCCAGCATTTT	CASSQPGNSNQPQHF
TRBV18	.	.	TRBJ2-1	TGTGCCAGCTCACCACGGTCAGGGGACCTCGATGAGCAGTTCTTC	CASSPRSGDLDEQFF
TRBV7-6	TRBD1	.	TRBJ2-3	TGTGCCAGCAGCTTAACCGCTAGGGGGCTAGATACGCAGTATTTT	CASSLTARGLDTQYF
TRBV6-5	.	few	TRBJ2-5	TGTGCCAGCAGGCGAGGGAGGGAGACCCAGTACTTC	CASRRGRETQYF
TRBV27	TRBD1	.	TRBJ1-5	TGTGCCAGCAGTGCAGACAGGGTAAGCAATCAGCCCCAGCATTTT	CASSADRVSNQPQHF
TRBV27	.	.	TRBJ1-5	TGTGCCAGCAGTCCCGGACCCGGACAGCCGAATAGCAATCAGCCCCAGCATTTT	CASSPGPGQPNSNQPQHF
TRBV12-5	TRBD1	.	TRBJ1-2	TGTGCTAGTGGTTTGGTACTGTTCCCCGGACAGGCGTACGGCTACACCTTC	CASGLVLFPGQAYGYTF
TRBV29-1	.	.	TRBJ1-5	TGCAGCGTTGGGACAGCCTCACTTAGCAATCAGCCCCAGCATTTT	CSVGTASLSNQPQHF
TRBV7-9	.	.	TRBJ1-4	TGTGCCAGCAGCTTCCGCGGAAATGAAAAACTGTTTTTT	CASSFRGNEKLFF
TRBV18	TRBD1	.	TRBJ2-7	TGTGCCAGCTCGCCGGGACAGAAATACGAGCAGTACTTC	CASSPGQKYEQYF
TRBV18	TRBD1	.	TRBJ2-1	TGTGCCAGCTCACCGACAGGGGCCGCCTACAATGAGCAGTTCTTC	CASSPTGAAYNEQFF
TRBV10-2	.	.	TRBJ2-1	TGCGCCAGCGGAGAAACTCACAATGAGCAGTTCTTC	CASGETHNEQFF
TRBV18	.	once	TRBJ1-1	TGTGCCAGCTCACCGCCTGGACAGCTAAAGAACACTGAAGCTTTCTTT	CASSPPGQLKNTEAFF
TRBV19	TRBD2	.	TRBJ2-3	TGTGCCAGTACCTACGGAGGCGGGAGGAGCTCAGATACGCAGTATTTT	CASTYGGGRSSDTQYF
TRBV29-1	TRBD2	.	TRBJ2-3	TGCAGCGTTGAAGATCGCACTAGCGGGGGATATACGCAGTATTTT	CSVEDRTSGGYTQYF
TRBV11-3	TRBD1	.	TRBJ1-1	TGTGCCAGCAGCCAAGGACAGGGAGAGGACACTGAAGCTTTCTTT	CASSQGQGEDTEAFF
TRBV30	.	.	TRBJ1-2	TGTGCCTGGAGGGGTGGACTGCGGGGTTACTATGGCTACACCTTC	CAWRGGLRGYYGYTF
TRBV5-1	.	.	TRBJ2-2	TGCGCCAGCAGCTCCGACGGGGTTACCGGGGAGCTGTTTTTT	CASSSDGVTGELFF
TRBV3-1/TRBV3-2	.	few	TRBJ2-4	TGTGCCAGCAGCCGAGCCGGGGAAAACATTCAGTACTTC	CASSRAGENIQYF
TRBV18	TRBD1	.	TRBJ1-3	TGTGCCAGCTCACCAGGTTTCGGACAGGGGGCTTTTGGAAACACCATATATTTT	CASSPGFGQGAFGNTIYF
TRBV9	TRBD2	.	TRBJ2-3	TGTGCCAGCAGCCCCCGACTAGCGGGGAACACAGATACGCAGTATTTT	CASSPRLAGNTDTQYF
TRBV3-1/TRBV3-2	.	.	TRBJ1-1	TGTGCCAGCAGCCAAGGGTTGAGGGTAACTGAAGCTTTCTTT	CASSQGLRVTEAFF
TRBV3-1/TRBV3-2	.	.	TRBJ1-2	TGTGCCAGCAGCCCGGGAGGGGGTGCCTATGGCTACACCTTC	CASSPGGGAYGYTF
TRBV5-4	.	.	TRBJ1-1	TGTGCCAGCAGCCGGCGACACCGACAGGTCCCCACTGAAGCTTTCTTT	CASSRRHRQVPTEAFF
TRBV5-4	TRBD2	.	TRBJ2-5	TGTGCCAGCAGCTTGGCCGGGGGGGCCCAAGAGACCCAGTACTTC	CASSLAGGAQETQYF
TRBV18	TRBD1	few	TRBJ1-6	TGTGCCAGCTCACACACCGGGACAGGGAACTATAATTCACCCCTCCACTTT	CASSHTGTGNYNSPLHF
TRBV4-1	TRBD1	.	TRBJ1-4	TGCGCCAGCAGCCAAGGAGATGGACAGGGCCGGTCGAAACTGTTTTTT	CASSQGDGQGRSKLFF
TRBV28	TRBD1	.	TRBJ1-3	TGTGCCACCCAGACGACAGGGGCTGGAAACACCATATATTTT	CATQTTGAGNTIYF
TRBV7-3	TRBD1	.	TRBJ1-2	TGTGCCAGCAGCTTAGGAAGGGGACAGGGGGCGCTTGGCTACACCTTC	CASSLGRGQGALGYTF
TRBV3-1/TRBV3-2	TRBD1	.	TRBJ1-2	TGTGCCAGCAGCCATCGGGACAGTAAGTTTGGCTACACCTTC	CASSHRDSKFGYTF
TRBV21-1	.	once	TRBJ2-1	TGTGCCAGCAGCTCCAGGGTCATAGTGCTAGCGGTCAATGAGCAGTTCTTC	CASSSRVIVLAVNEQFF
TRBV7-3	TRBD2	.	TRBJ2-1	TGTGCCAGCAGCTTACACGGGACTAGCGGGATCAATGAGCAGTTCTTC	CASSLHGTSGINEQFF
TRBV19	TRBD1	.	TRBJ2-1	TGTGCCACCTCGAAAGCGGGACAGGGGAGGAGTGAGCAGTTCTTC	CATSKAGQGRSEQFF
TRBV7-2	.	once	TRBJ1-1	TGTGCCAGCAGCTTAGGAGGAGGCAGGGGGAACACTGAAGCTTTCTTT	CASSLGGGRGNTEAFF
TRBV6-6	TRBD1	.	TRBJ1-3	TGTGCCAGCACTTCAGGGGGTATCAGTAACACCATATATTTT	CASTSGGISNTIYF
TRBV15	.	.	TRBJ2-1	TGTGCCACCAGCAGAGAAAGCGATGAGCAGTTCTTC	CATSRESDEQFF
TRBV11-2	.	.	TRBJ2-2	TGTGCCAGCAGCTCCACAGGGACGAACACCGGGGAGCTGTTTTTT	CASSSTGTNTGELFF
TRBV5-4	.	.	TRBJ2-7	TGTGCCAGCAGCTTGGTTTTGGCTAGCCGCGAGCAGTACTTC	CASSLVLASREQYF
TRBV28	.	.	TRBJ1-3	TGTGCCAGCAGTTCCCCGGCACAGAAGGCAAGGTCTGGAAACACCATATATTTT	CASSSPAQKARSGNTIYF
TRBV29-1	.	.	TRBJ2-7	TGCAGCGTTGAAGCCCAATACGAGCAGTACTTC	CSVEAQYEQYF
TRBV24-1	TRBD1	.	TRBJ1-2	TGTGCCACCAGTGAGTCGGACAGGGTGGGCTATGGCTACACCTTC	CATSESDRVGYGYTF